This T cell receptor beta chain was found in a study of patients and donors after allogeneic stem cell transplantation. TCRdb recomputed calls from the RT-PCR reads with MiXCR, one row per CDR3 protein. The sample has about 410,000 distinct CDR3 sequences, 16% seen once. This clonotype has just a few counts. Source material: blood, either unsorted or a sorted T cell fraction (not recorded which). The receptor's source is a human donor who was either an allogeneic HSCT recipient or a stem cell or donor lymphocyte infusion donor (not recorded which). It is not recorded whose cells these are; they may come from a transplant donor.

The CDR3 region is CASSLEGHYGYTF. In DNA, the CDR3 is TGCGCCAGCAGCTTGGAGGGGCACTATGGCTACACCTTC. The chain recombines TRBV5-1 with TRBJ1-2; the D gene is possibly TRBD1 (5 bases). V shed 0 bases and J shed 3 bases, with 6 bases lying between them. The CDR3 contains 13 residues. Germline CDR1 SGHRS, CDR2 YFSETQ.